The TCR beta chain under discussion was sequenced for a study of blood T cell repertoires in COVID-19. Study details: Collection of acute and convalescent COVID-19 samples took place in the United States, Italy and Spain. T cells, B-cell-depleted T cells, or PBMCs provided the cDNA or gDNA that served as material.

To note about this clone: Other nucleotide sequences from this sample produce the same CDR3.

Study processing details: Estimation of nucleated cell counts was performed using reference gene primer amplification. Measured with immunoSEQ multiplex PCR; TCRdb has only the in-frame clones, and not every one. The V and J calls and clone size come from that table; D and trimming were worked out from the DNA. This table holds about 210,000 clones, over 75% found once. The germline CDR1 and CDR2 sequences are KGHSH and LQKENI. The CDR3 sequence is 13 residues long. Trimming left V 3 bases short and J 4 bases short, with 6 bases between. The sample was peripheral blood. The gene calls are TRBV18 and TRBJ1-4; no reliable D call. The TCR was taken from a woman in her forties with acute or convalescent COVID-19. CDR3 nucleotide sequence: TGTGCCAGCTCACCCGACATTAATGAAAAACTGTTTTTT. Protein: CASSPDINEKLFF.